What follows are 22 T cell receptor beta chains derived from one specimen sequenced in a study of CD8 T cells in Susac syndrome. It was with random hexamers that about 0.45 to 1 ug RNA was reverse transcribed. One entry per CDR3 protein results from TCRdb running MiXCR on the immunoSEQ multiplex PCR reads. The sample has 140,000 to 150,000 distinct CDR3 sequences; 94% are singletons. Sequenced sample: CD4+ T cells from PBMCs. The source of these receptors is a human donor in good health.

The rearrangement joins TRBV10-1 to TRBJ2-3; D possibly corresponds to TRBD2 (6 bases). With 6 bases removed from V and 6 bases from J, the gap between germline ends came to 13 bases. CDR3 length: 13 residues. Germline V gives CDR1 WNHNN, CDR2 SYGVQD (reference sequence). DNA for the CDR3: TGCGCCAGCAGCTTTAGCGGACTTGATACGCAGTATTTT. It codes for CASSFSGLDTQYF.

This clonotype has just one count. The genes are TRBV18 and TRBJ2-5, with D possibly matching TRBD2 (5 bases). Deletions cut 3 bases from V and 3 bases from J, with 8 bases between. This CDR3 has 13 residues. Per germline, CDR1 KGHSH and CDR2 LQKENI. CDR3 nucleotide sequence: TGTGCCAGCTCACCGGCGCGGGAAGAGACCCAGTACTTC. This sequence encodes CASSPAREETQYF.

V and J are TRBV20-1 and TRBJ2-7; 9 bases fit TRBD2. J was trimmed by 6 bases and V by 4 bases; bases with no gene match: 10. The V gene's germline CDR1 is DFQATT and CDR2 SNEGSKA (reference sequence). CDR3 size: 14 residues. The CDR3 is CSANLAGLKGEQYF. In DNA form, the CDR3 reads TGCAGTGCTAACCTAGCGGGACTTAAGGGCGAGCAGTACTTC.

The rearrangement joins TRBV14 to TRBJ2-3; D tentatively reads TRBD1 or TRBD2 (5 bases each). CDR1 is SGHDN, CDR2 FVKESK, per germline. The V end lost 2 bases, the J end lost 1 base, and 19 bases lay between the germline ends. This CDR3 contains 18 residues. The CDR3 nucleotides read TGTGCCAGCAGCCAACTCCCCCGGGGACCAGGTCGCACAGATACGCAGTATTTT. It yields the protein CASSQLPRGPGRTDTQYF.

V gene TRBV5-1 combines with J gene TRBJ2-7; maybe TRBD1 (5 bases). The CDR3 is made up of 15 amino acids. In germline, CDR1 is SGHRS, CDR2 YFSETQ. Trimming took off 0 bases at V and 4 bases at J, with 14 bases between the two ends. This CDR3 reads CASSLEPLTAYEQYF. The CDR3 coding sequence is TGCGCCAGCAGCTTGGAGCCCCTGACAGCATACGAGCAGTACTTC.

This chain uses TRBV9 with TRBJ1-2; 9 bases are shared with TRBD1. From germline, CDR1 is SGDLS and CDR2 YYNGEE. CDR3 length: 15 residues. V shed 3 bases, J shed 2 bases, and the junction held 5 bases outside the gene matches. The CDR3 is CASSAGQGGNYGYTF. The CDR3 nucleotides read TGTGCCAGCAGCGCGGGACAGGGTGGAAACTATGGCTACACCTTC.

The chain joins TRBV7-2 to TRBJ1-5; TRBD1 might be the D (5 bases). The V gene lost 4 bases and the J gene lost 5 bases, with 15 bases spanning the gap. Germline V CDR1 and CDR2: SGHTA, FQGNSA. This CDR3 is 15 amino acids long. This CDR3 reads CASSSRREGDQPQHF. The CDR3 bases are TGTGCCAGCAGCTCCCGTCGGGAAGGGGATCAGCCCCAGCATTTT.

The chain uses TRBV7-9 and TRBJ2-7, with D possibly called TRBD1 or TRBD2 (5 bases each). The CDR3 has 14 amino acids. In germline, CDR1 is SEHNR, CDR2 FQNEAQ (reference sequence). Trimming left V 4 bases short and J 3 bases short, with 13 bases between. The CDR3 nucleotides are TGTGCCAGCAGCTCAACCGGGACCGACTACGAGCAGTACTTC. Translating it yields CASSSTGTDYEQYF.

The chain combines TRBV12-5 with TRBJ2-1; the match to TRBD2 covers 9 bases. The trim removed 2 bases at V and 9 bases at J, leaving 5 bases unmatched. The germline V gene encodes CDR1 LGHNT and CDR2 FRNRAP. The CDR3 has 14 amino acids. CDR3 region: CASGLISGRGEQFF. The CDR3, as DNA: TGTGCTAGTGGTTTGATTAGCGGGAGAGGTGAGCAGTTCTTC. Combining the CDR3 with reference TRBV12-5 and TRBJ2-1 gives the whole variable domain DARVTQTPRHKVTEMGQEVTMRCQPILGHNTVFWYRQTMMQGLELLAYFRNRAPLDDSGMPKDRFSAEMPDATLATLKIQPSEPRDSAVYFCASGLISGRGEQFFGPGTRLTVL.

V usage is TRBV5-1 and J usage is TRBJ1-4; D remains ambiguous. The CDR3 contains 14 residues. Trimming pared 3 bases from V and 6 bases from J, leaving 12 bases between. Germline-derived CDR1 and CDR2 are SGHRS and YFSETQ. The CDR3 coding sequence is TGCGCCAGCAGCTCGACGCTAACGTATGAAAAACTGTTTTTT. It yields the protein CASSSTLTYEKLFF.

This clonotype was detected once. The rearrangement joins TRBV12-3 or TRBV12-4 to TRBJ1-2; 9 bases align to TRBD1. The CDR3 totals 14 residues. The junction had 5 bases not matched to a gene; V was cut back by 3 bases and J by 6 bases. This chain's CDR3 is CASSFRTGVNGYTF. DNA for the CDR3: TGTGCCAGCAGTTTCCGGACAGGGGTGAATGGCTACACCTTC.

This chain links TRBV9 with TRBJ2-1; 8 nucleotides line up with TRBD2. The CDR3 has 15 residues. Germline V gene data show CDR1 as SGDLS and CDR2 as YYNGEE. J lost 9 bases, V lost 0 bases, and 8 bases had no gene match. In DNA, the CDR3 is TGTGCCAGCAGCGTAGGTTCTAGCGGGTTAAGTGAGCAGTTCTTC. This translates into CASSVGSSGLSEQFF.

The chain joins TRBV3-1 to TRBJ2-1, with 7 positions matching TRBD2. The CDR3 totals 16 residues. After removal of 1 base from V and 9 bases from J, the junction contained 12 bases not matched to a gene. Germline V lookup: CDR1 LGHDT, CDR2 YNNKEL (reference sequence). In DNA, the CDR3 is TGTGCCAGCAGCCAAGTTAACGGGAGGTCCGTCGTTGAGCAGTTCTTC. Translating gives CASSQVNGRSVVEQFF.

The chain joins TRBV12-3 or TRBV12-4 to TRBJ2-7, with a tentative D call TRBD2 (5 bases). The CDR3 is 12 residues long. V was pared by 4 bases and J by 9 bases, with 13 bases between. CDR3 sequence: CASSSTRGRQYF. Written as DNA, the CDR3 is TGTGCCAGCAGTTCTACTAGAGGGAGGCAGTACTTC.

In this sample, this clonotype turned up once. J is TRBJ2-3 and V is TRBV5-6; 10 nucleotides line up with TRBD1. Germline V CDR1 and CDR2: SGHDT, YYEEEE. After removal of 3 bases from V and 3 bases from J, the junction contained 4 bases not matched to a gene. This CDR3 region has 15 residues. In DNA, the CDR3 is TGTGCCAGCAGCTCGCGGACAGGGGGAACAGATACGCAGTATTTT. Translation gives CASSSRTGGTDTQYF.

V gene TRBV20-1 combines with J gene TRBJ2-3; weak D call: TRBD2 (5 bases). V was clipped by 4 bases and J by 2 bases, with 22 bases between them. The CDR3 has 17 residues. The germline V gene has CDR1 DFQATT and CDR2 SNEGSKA (reference sequence). The CDR3 region is CSATESRGRANTDTQYF. DNA for the CDR3: TGCAGTGCTACCGAGTCCCGTGGGCGGGCTAACACAGATACGCAGTATTTT.

This rearrangement joins TRBV11-2 to TRBJ2-7; D is possibly TRBD2 (5 bases). There are 14 residues in the CDR3. V was clipped by 1 base and J by 1 base, with 8 bases between them. Germline CDR1 and CDR2: SGHAT and FQNNGV. The DNA for the CDR3 is TGTGCCAGCAGCTTAGTTCGAGGGTCCTACGAGCAGTACTTC. It codes for CASSLVRGSYEQYF.

V usage is TRBV10-3 and J usage is TRBJ2-1; 9 bases map to TRBD1. Per the germline V gene, CDR1 is ENHRY and CDR2 is SYGVKD. V lost 9 bases to trimming and J lost 5 bases; unmatched junction nucleotides: 17. The CDR3 covers 17 residues. CDR3 in amino acids: CAIATGQGQVADNEQFF. CDR3 bases: TGTGCCATAGCAACCGGACAGGGGCAAGTAGCGGACAATGAGCAGTTCTTC.

The CDR3 loop is CSVTPGTGRDTGELFF. In DNA form, the CDR3 reads TGCAGCGTTACACCGGGGACAGGGAGGGACACCGGGGAGCTGTTTTTT. The rearrangement links TRBV29-1 to TRBJ2-2; 9 bases match TRBD1. The CDR3 has 16 amino acids. The germline gives CDR1 SQVTM, CDR2 ANQGSEA. Unmatched junction bases numbered 10, after V lost 5 bases and J lost 3 bases.

V and J are TRBV7-2 and TRBJ2-1; the D gene is possibly TRBD2 (6 bases). The CDR3 consists of 15 residues. V lost 4 bases, J lost 4 bases, and 14 bases lay in between. CDR1 SGHTA and CDR2 FQGNSA come from the germline V gene. CDR3 loop: CASSSAGPVYNEQFF. The CDR3 bases are TGTGCCAGCAGCTCCGCGGGACCGGTTTACAATGAGCAGTTCTTC.

This chain links TRBV7-2 with TRBJ2-7; perhaps TRBD2 as D (5 bases). Per the germline V gene, CDR1 is SGHTA and CDR2 is FQGNSA. The CDR3 spans 13 residues. The V gene lost 1 base and the J gene lost 7 bases, with 11 bases spanning the gap. The CDR3 DNA follows: TGTGCCAGCAGCTTAGAGGGCCCGGGAGAGCAGTACTTC. Encoded protein: CASSLEGPGEQYF.

DNA for the CDR3: TGCAGCGTTGAGGGTCGGTTGAACACTGAAGCTTTCTTT. Protein sequence: CSVEGRLNTEAFF. The chain employs TRBV29-1 and TRBJ1-1; D not resolved. V lost 3 bases to trimming and J lost 0 bases, with 8 bases between them. CDR1 and CDR2 (germline): SQVTM, ANQGSEA. The CDR3 is 13 amino acids. The full variable domain, completed using reference TRBV29-1 and TRBJ1-1, is SAVISQKPSRDICQRGTSLTIQCQVDSQVTMMFWYRQQPGQSLTLIATANQGSEATYESGFVIDKFPISRPNLTFSTLTVSNMSPEDSSIYLCSVEGRLNTEAFFGQGTRLTVV.